The entry that follows covers one T cell receptor beta chain sequence. The clone's antigen remains unknown. The record has no base qualities; no much larger clone is one base away. TCRbeta repertoires were sequenced from genomic DNA with the immunoSEQ hsTCRB assay version 4 in survey mode. For TCRbeta sequencing, genomic DNA was diluted to about 9.1 ng/uL, and up to 1 ug was used per sample. The authors' analysis ran thus. Analysis of the TCRbeta data was done in ImmunoSeq Analyzer 3.0, and diversity was computed on productive nucleotide rearrangements. Using the Immunarch R package, the improved Chao index served to estimate lower-bound TCR diversity and the Gini coefficient served to estimate clonality. Different nucleotide rearrangements encoding the same CDR3beta amino acid sequence were treated as distinct clonotypes. Differential abundance analysis found TCRbeta sequences that were significantly enriched in antigen-responding cells compared with anti-CD3/anti-CD28-activated cells. Using predicted peptide-MHC specificity as the basis, GLIPH2 grouped TCRs into clusters, both for each participant individually and for the merged data sets that combined participants. TCRdb obtained this table from immuneACCESS and retained in-frame rearrangements with V and J assigned. These tables miss some clones; where compared with another copy, unresolved V genes account for less than half of the shortfall, and the remainder is unexplained. V, J and clone size reflect that table, while D and trimming were determined from the DNA. The sample profile shows 35,000 or so clones; over 65% of them were found once. The ten largest clonotypes hold about 5% of the sample.

This specimen belongs to a study of persistence of HIV-infected CD4 T cells (dated by TCRdb to about 2020). Study-level background: CMV- and HIV-1 Gag-responding CD4+ T cells were isolated from ART-treated individuals so that antigen-driven clonal expansion of HIV-1-infected cells could be examined. The median time participants had been on suppressive ART was about eight years. Peripheral blood samples of up to about 200 mL were collected at multiple time points, except for a couple of participants, who underwent leukapheresis at a single time point. The clonality of all cells in each sorted population was measured by TCRbeta sequencing, and the clonality of infected cells was measured by proviral sequencing. Cross-participant TCR cluster analysis included roughly 8 participants for CMV and more than five participants for Gag.

Points the paper makes about the study in general: Restriction of bulk TCR analyses to the rare CMV-responding cells that actually carried HIV-1 proviruses was not possible. TCR oligoclonality correlated with proviral oligoclonality within the same sorted populations. Significantly lower TCRbeta richness was observed in CMV- and Gag-responding cells than in anti-CD3/anti-CD28-responding cells, and higher oligoclonality was observed in CMV-responding cells than in CD3/CD28-stimulated and Gag-responding cells. Degenerate expanded CDR3beta sequences were enriched in antigen-responding cells, suggesting convergent selection of CD4+ responses to CMV and Gag. Only a small number of individuals took part in the study, and only a limited range of antigens was tested.

What the treatment or condition label conveys for this sample: suppressive antiretroviral therapy. Cells were stimulated with a pool of overlapping HIV-1 Gag 15-mer peptides at roughly 0.99 ug per peptide per mL. Nonresponding CD40L-negative CD69-negative CD45RO-high memory CD4+ T cells were sorted as memory populations depleted of antigen-responding cells. HIV-1-infected adults in whom suppressive ART had been started during chronic infection were enrolled as participants. For at least 4 years, the participants' plasma HIV-1 RNA had been undetectable, below 50 copies/mL. To be included, participants needed a CD4+ T cell count above 400 cells/uL and a positive CMV serology. Before stimulation, PBMCs were isolated using density centrifugation and depleted of CD8+ T cells. For around 17 hours, CD8-depleted PBMCs were stimulated with anti-CD28/CD49d costimulation, a CD40-blocking antibody, and enfuvirtide, which was added to prevent new infections. Cells were sorted on a Beckman Coulter MoFlo Legacy or XDP sorter, with propidium iodide excluding dead cells. The QIAamp DNA Mini Kit was used for genomic DNA extraction from samples above one million cells, and the Quick-DNA Microprep Kit was used otherwise.

CDR1 LGHDT and CDR2 YNNKEL are derived from the germline V gene (reference sequence). The germline ends are 13 bases apart after V is trimmed by 3 bases and J by 5 bases. From its cysteine to its phenylalanine, the CDR3 spans 14 amino acids. Of all the DNA, just the CDR3 is kept, 42 bases in frame from base 1. The sequence was obtained from an adult with HIV. The donor label of this sample is uncertain. The sequenced sample was cultured CD4+ T cells from PBMCs, obtained from a patient who received antiretroviral therapy. Sample cell subset or site, as interpreted from the label and publication: CD40L-CD69- CD45RO-high memory CD4 T cells not responding to Gag peptides. The chain employs TRBV3-1 (or the pseudogene TRBV3-2) and TRBJ1-1; tentative D gene TRBD1, with 6 bases matching. Here is the DNA: TGTGCCAGCAGCCAGAGGGGGGGAGTTACTGAAGCTTTCTTT. It codes for CASSQRGGVTEAFF.